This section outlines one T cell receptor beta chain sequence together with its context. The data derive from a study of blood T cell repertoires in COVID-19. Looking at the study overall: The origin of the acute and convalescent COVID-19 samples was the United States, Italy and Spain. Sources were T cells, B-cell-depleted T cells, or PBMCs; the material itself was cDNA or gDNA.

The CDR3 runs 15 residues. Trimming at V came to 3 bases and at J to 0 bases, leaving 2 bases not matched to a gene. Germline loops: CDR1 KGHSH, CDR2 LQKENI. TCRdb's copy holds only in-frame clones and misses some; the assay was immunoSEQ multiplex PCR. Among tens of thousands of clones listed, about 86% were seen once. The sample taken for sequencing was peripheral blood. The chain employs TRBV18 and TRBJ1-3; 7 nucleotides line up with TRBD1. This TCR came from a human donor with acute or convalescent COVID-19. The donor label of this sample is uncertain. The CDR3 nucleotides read TGTGCCAGCTCACCCGACAGGGTCTCTGGAAACACCATATATTTT. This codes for CASSPDRVSGNTIYF.